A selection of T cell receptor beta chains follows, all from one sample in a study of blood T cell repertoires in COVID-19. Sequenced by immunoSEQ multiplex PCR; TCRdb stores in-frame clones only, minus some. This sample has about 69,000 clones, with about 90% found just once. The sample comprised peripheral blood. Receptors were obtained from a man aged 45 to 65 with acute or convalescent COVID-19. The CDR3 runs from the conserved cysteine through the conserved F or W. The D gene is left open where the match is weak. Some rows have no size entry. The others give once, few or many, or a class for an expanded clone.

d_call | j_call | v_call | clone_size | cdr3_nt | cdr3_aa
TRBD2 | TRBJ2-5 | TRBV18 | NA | TGTGCCAGCTCACCCGCGCCTGGACTAGCGGGAGAAGAGACCCAGTACTTC | CASSPAPGLAGEETQYF
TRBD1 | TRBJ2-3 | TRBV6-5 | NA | TGTGCCAGCAGTTTGTGGTATGGACAGGGGGAGGAAACGCAGTATTTT | CASSLWYGQGEETQYF
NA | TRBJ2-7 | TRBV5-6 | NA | TGTGCCAGCAGCTCCGGGGCCTACGAGCAGTACTTC | CASSSGAYEQYF
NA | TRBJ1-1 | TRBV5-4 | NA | TGTGCCAGCGTAAAAAGTGGGAGCAGAGGGAACACTGAAGCTTTCTTT | CASVKSGSRGNTEAFF
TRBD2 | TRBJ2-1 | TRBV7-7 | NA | TGTGCCAGCAGCATCGGGACTAGCGGGAGTTCAGCTGAGCAGTTCTTC | CASSIGTSGSSAEQFF
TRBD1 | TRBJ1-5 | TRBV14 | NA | TGTGCCAGCAGCCCCGGGACAGGGATTTATAGCAATCAGCCCCAGCATTTT | CASSPGTGIYSNQPQHF
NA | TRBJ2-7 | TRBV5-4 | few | TGTGCCAGCACGCCTGCCCCAGCGTCCTACGAGCAGTACTTC | CASTPAPASYEQYF
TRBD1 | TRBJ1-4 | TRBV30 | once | TGTGCCTGGAGTGAGAAAGGGACAGGGTTTGAAAAACTGTTTTTT | CAWSEKGTGFEKLFF
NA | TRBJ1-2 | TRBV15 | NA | TGTGCCACCAGCAGAGATGGGGCGGAATTTCTCTATGGCTACACCTTC | CATSRDGAEFLYGYTF
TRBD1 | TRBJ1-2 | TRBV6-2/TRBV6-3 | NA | TGTGCCAGCAGTCCCGGGACAGGATATGTCCCCTATGGCTACACCTTC | CASSPGTGYVPYGYTF
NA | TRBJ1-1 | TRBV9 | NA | TGTGCCAGCAGCGTAGTGCCGGGGGGCGGAACTGATGAAGCTTTCTTT | CASSVVPGGGTDEAFF
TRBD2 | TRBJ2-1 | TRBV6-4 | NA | TGTGCCAGCAGTTCGACGGGGGGCAATGAGCAGTTCTTC | CASSSTGGNEQFF
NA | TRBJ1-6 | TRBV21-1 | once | TGTGCCACAGATAATTCACCCCTCCACTTT | CATDNSPLHF
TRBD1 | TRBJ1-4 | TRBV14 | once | TGTGCCAGCAGCCAAGAGGGTCGGGGGACAGTGACTTTT | CASSQEGRGTVTF
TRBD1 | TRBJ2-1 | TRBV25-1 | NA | TGTGCCAGCAGTTACCGGGACAGGGGCAATGAGCAGTTCTTC | CASSYRDRGNEQFF
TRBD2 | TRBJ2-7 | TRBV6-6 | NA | TGTGCCAGCAGTTCGGCTAGCGGTAATTCCTACGAGCAGTACTTC | CASSSASGNSYEQYF
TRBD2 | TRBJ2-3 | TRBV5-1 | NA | TGCGCCAGCAGCTTGGGTGCGGGAGGCACAGATACGCAGTATTTT | CASSLGAGGTDTQYF
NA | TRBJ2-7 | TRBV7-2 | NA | TGTGCCAGCAGCTTAGTCAGCCGGGGCTACGAGCAGTACTTC | CASSLVSRGYEQYF
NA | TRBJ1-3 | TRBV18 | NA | TGTGCCAGCTCACTTAAGACAGACTCTGGAAACACCATATATTTT | CASSLKTDSGNTIYF
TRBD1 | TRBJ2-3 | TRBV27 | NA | TGTGCCAGCAGTTTTACAGGGGGCTATTTCACAGATACGCAGTATTTT | CASSFTGGYFTDTQYF
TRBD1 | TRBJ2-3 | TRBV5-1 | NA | TGCGCCAGCAGCACCATACAGGGGGTGGGGTATACGCAGTATTTT | CASSTIQGVGYTQYF
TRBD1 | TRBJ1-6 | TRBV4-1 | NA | TGCGCCAGCAGCCAAGGCCCACAGGGGTCACCCCTCCACTTT | CASSQGPQGSPLHF
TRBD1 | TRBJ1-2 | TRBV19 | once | TGTGCCAGTAGTGGACCGGGACAGGGCCCTGGCTACACCTTC | CASSGPGQGPGYTF
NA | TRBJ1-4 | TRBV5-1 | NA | TGCGCCAGCAGCACCCAGGGTGAAGAAAAACTGTTTTTT | CASSTQGEEKLFF
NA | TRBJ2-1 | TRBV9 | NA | TGTGCCAGCAGCGTAGCGGGAGTGGGGTACAATGAGCAGTTCTTC | CASSVAGVGYNEQFF
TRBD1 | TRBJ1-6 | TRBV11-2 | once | TGTGCCAGCAGCCCCACAGGGGGCGGATCACCCCTCCACTTT | CASSPTGGGSPLHF
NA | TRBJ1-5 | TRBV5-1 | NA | TGCGCCAGCAGCTTGCAAGGGGGAGGGAATCAGCCCCAGCATTTT | CASSLQGGGNQPQHF
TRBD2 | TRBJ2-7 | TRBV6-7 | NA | TGTGCCAAAATCAGGGCGACGGGAGGAGAGGAGCAGTACTTC | CAKIRATGGEEQYF
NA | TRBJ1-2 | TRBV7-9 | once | TGTGCCAGCAGCTTAGCGCTCCAGGAAGGGGACTATGGCTACACCTTC | CASSLALQEGDYGYTF
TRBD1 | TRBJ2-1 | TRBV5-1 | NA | TGCGCCAGCAGCTTGGGGGGACAGGAATACAATGAGCAGTTCTTC | CASSLGGQEYNEQFF
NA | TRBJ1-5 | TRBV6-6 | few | TGTGCCAGCAGTTCATCGGGGGGGAACAATCAGCCCCAGCATTTT | CASSSSGGNNQPQHF
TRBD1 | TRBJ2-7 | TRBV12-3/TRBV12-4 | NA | TGTGCCAGCGCCGGACAGGGGGCGGGAGAGCAGTACTTC | CASAGQGAGEQYF
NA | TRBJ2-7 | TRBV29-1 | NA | TGCAGCGCAGACAAGGGAGGGGGCGAGCAGTACTTC | CSADKGGGEQYF
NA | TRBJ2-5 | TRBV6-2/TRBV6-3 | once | TGTGCCAGCAGTTACGCTGACAGAGAGAAAGAGACCCAGTACTTC | CASSYADREKETQYF
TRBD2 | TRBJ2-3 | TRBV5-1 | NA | TGCGCCAGCAGCTTGGGGCTAGCGGGAGGGAGCACAGATACGCAGTATTTT | CASSLGLAGGSTDTQYF
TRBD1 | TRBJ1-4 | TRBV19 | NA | TGTGCCAGTAGTTCCCACAGGGGCGAAAAACTGTTTTTT | CASSSHRGEKLFF
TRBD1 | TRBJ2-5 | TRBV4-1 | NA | TGCGCCAGCAGCCAATTAGGGACAGACCAAGAGACCCAGTACTTC | CASSQLGTDQETQYF
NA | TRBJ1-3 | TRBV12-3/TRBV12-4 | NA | TGTGCGGGCAGCTCTGGAAACACCATATATTTT | CAGSSGNTIYF
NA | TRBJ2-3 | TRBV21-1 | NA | TGTGCCAGCAGCGCGTGCCAGGGGCCAGATACGCAGTATTTT | CASSACQGPDTQYF
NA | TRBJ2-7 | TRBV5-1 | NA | TGCGCCAGCAGCCCTGACGGACAGCGGACCTACGAGCAGTACTTC | CASSPDGQRTYEQYF
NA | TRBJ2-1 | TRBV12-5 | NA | TGTGCTAGTGGTTTGGGGCCCAGCGATGAGCAGTTCTTC | CASGLGPSDEQFF
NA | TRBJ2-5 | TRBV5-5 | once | TGTGCCAGCAGCTTGGAGTCAGAAGAGACCCAGTACTTC | CASSLESEETQYF
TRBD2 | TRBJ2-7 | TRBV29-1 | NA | TGCAGCGTTGTCGCGGGAGGAAACTACGAGCAGTACTTC | CSVVAGGNYEQYF
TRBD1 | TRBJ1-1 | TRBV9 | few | TGTGCCAGCAGCCGGGACAGGGGGCGAGAAGCTTTCTTT | CASSRDRGREAFF
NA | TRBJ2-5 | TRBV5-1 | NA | TGCGCCAGCAGCTTGGTACAACCGGGTGGTGGGGAGACCCAGTACTTC | CASSLVQPGGGETQYF